This record looks at one TCR beta chain sequence and its context. The antigen is unknown. The data derive from a study of cytomegalovirus exposure and HLA in healthy donors. Across the study: Researchers found that less than 90% of 300 to 450 genotyped donors fell within the Caucasian-associated ancestry cluster.

Study-level points and caveats: Indistinguishable V segments such as TRBV6-2 and TRBV6-3 were excluded. Roughly even sequencing depth across donors was the assumption behind the presence/absence analyses. Most TCR sequences were seen very rarely across donors, but some public TCRs occurred in many.

The V end lost 8 bases, the J end lost 0 bases, and 7 bases lay between the germline ends. The germline CDR1 and CDR2 sequences are SGHNT and YENEEA. The CDR3 has 13 residues. Amplification used 60 Vbeta primers and 13 Jbeta primers. Generated by immunoSEQ multiplex PCR, the TCRdb table keeps only in-frame clones and is missing some. The table records under 300,000 clones, about four fifths of them present only once. This TCR was recovered from a middle-aged woman in good health and CMV-seropositive. The sequenced sample consisted of PBMCs. This chain joins TRBV11-3 and TRBJ2-2; tentatively, D is TRBD2 (5 bases). CDR3 region: CASRGSNTGELFF. DNA of the CDR3: TGTGCCAGCCGGGGTTCGAACACCGGGGAGCTGTTTTTT.